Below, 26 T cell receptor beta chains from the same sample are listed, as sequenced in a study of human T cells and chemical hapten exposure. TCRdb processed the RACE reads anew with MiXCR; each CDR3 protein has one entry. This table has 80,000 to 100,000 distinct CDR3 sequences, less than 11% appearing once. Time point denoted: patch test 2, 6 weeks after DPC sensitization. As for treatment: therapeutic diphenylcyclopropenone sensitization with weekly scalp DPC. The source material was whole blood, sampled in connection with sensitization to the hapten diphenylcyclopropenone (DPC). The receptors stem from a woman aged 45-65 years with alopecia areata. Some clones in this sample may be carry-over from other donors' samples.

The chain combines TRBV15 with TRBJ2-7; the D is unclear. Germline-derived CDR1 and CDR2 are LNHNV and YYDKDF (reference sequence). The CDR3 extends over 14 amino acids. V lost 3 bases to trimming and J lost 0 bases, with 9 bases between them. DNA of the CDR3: TGTGCCACCAGCAGCCCTCGGGTCTCCTACGAGCAGTACTTC. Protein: CATSSPRVSYEQYF. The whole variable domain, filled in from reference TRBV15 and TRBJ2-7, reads DAMVIQNPRYQVTQFGKPVTLSCSQTLNHNVMYWYQQKSSQAPKLLFHYYDKDFNNEADTPDNFQSRRPNTSFCFLDIRSPGLGDTAMYLCATSSPRVSYEQYFGPGTRLTVT.

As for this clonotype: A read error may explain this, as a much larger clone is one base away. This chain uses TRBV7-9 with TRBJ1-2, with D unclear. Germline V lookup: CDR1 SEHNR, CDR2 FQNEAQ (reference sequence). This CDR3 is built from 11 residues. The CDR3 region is CASSFDYGHTF. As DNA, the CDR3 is TGTGCCAGCAGCTTCGACTATGGCCACACCTTC.

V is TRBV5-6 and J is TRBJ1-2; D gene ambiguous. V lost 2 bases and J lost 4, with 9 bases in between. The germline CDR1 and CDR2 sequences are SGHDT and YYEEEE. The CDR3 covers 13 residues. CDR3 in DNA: TGTGCCAGCAGCTTCGAGGGTGGCTATGGCTACACCTTC. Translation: CASSFEGGYGYTF.

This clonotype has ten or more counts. CDR3: CASSSLAASGRSGNEQFF. The CDR3 DNA reads as TGTGCCAGCAGCTCCCTCGCGGCTAGCGGGAGAAGTGGCAATGAGCAGTTCTTC. V and J are TRBV11-2 and TRBJ2-1, with 10 bases lining up with TRBD2. CDR3 length: 18 amino acids. The ends lost 4 bases at V and 6 bases at J; junction bases unmatched: 15. CDR1 SGHAT and CDR2 FQNNGV come from the germline V gene.

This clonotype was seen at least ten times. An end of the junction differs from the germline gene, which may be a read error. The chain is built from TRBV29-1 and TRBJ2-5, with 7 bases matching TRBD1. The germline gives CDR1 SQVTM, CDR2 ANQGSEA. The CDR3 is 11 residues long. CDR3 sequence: CSVVSGTAKEF. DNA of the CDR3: TGCAGCGTGGTCTCCGGGACAGCAAAGGAGTTC.

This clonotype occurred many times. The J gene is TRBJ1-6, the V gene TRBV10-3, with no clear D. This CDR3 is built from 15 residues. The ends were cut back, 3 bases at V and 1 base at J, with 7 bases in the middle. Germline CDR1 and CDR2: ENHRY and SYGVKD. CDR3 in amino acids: CAISDEGSYNSPLHF. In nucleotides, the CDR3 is TGTGCCATCAGTGATGAGGGTTCCTATAATTCACCCCTCCACTTT.

The CDR3 DNA is TGTGCCAGCAGTTTCGGCCAGGGTAGGCCTGGGGCCAACGTCCTGACTTTC. Protein sequence: CASSFGQGRPGANVLTF. The genes are TRBV28 and TRBJ2-6; possible D gene TRBD1, 5 bases. Per germline, CDR1 MDHEN and CDR2 SYDVKM. Trimming shortened V by 3 bases and J by 2 bases, and 14 bases separated the two germline ends. The CDR3 totals 17 residues.

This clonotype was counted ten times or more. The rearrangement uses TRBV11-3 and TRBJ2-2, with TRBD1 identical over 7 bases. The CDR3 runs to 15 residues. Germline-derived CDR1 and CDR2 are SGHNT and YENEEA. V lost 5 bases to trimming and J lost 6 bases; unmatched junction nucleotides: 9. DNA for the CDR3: TGTGCCAGCAGCGAGCAGGGGGAAGGTCCCGGGGAGCTGTTTTTT. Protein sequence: CASSEQGEGPGELFF.

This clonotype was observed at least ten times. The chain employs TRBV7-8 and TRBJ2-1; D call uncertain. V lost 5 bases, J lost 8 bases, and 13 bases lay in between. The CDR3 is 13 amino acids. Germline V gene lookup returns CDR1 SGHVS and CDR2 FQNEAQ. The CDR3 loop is CASSPRVDDEQFF. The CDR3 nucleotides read TGTGCCAGCAGCCCTAGAGTGGACGATGAGCAGTTCTTC.

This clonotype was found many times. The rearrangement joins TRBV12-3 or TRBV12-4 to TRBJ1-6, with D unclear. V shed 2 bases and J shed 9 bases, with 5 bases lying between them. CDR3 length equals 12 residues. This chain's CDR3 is CASSLKGSPLHF. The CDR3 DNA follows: TGTGCCAGCAGTTTAAAGGGTTCACCCCTCCACTTT.

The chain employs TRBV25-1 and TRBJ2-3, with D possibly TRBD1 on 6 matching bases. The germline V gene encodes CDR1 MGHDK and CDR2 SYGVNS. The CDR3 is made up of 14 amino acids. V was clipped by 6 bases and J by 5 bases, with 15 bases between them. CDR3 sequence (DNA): TGTGCCAGCAGAGGGACACTCGGAGGAGATACGCAGTATTTT. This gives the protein CASRGTLGGDTQYF.

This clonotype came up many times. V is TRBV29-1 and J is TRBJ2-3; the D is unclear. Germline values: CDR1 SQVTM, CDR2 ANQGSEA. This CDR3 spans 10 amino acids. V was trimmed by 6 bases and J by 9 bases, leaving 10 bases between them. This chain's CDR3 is CSVLLITQYF. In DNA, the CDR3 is TGCAGCGTCCTACTAATCACGCAGTATTTT.

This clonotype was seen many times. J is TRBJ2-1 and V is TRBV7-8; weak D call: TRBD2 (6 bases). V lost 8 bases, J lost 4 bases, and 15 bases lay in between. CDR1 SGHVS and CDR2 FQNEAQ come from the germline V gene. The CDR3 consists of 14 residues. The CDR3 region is CASLDGREYNEQFF. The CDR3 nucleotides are TGTGCCAGCTTAGACGGGCGGGAATACAATGAGCAGTTCTTC.

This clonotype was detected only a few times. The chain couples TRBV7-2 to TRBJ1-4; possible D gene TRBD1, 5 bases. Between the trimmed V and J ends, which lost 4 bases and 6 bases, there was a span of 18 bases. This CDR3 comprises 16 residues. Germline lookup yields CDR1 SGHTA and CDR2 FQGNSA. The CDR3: CASSYLGQGFYEKLFF. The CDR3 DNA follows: TGTGCCAGCAGCTACCTGGGGCAGGGCTTTTATGAAAAACTGTTTTTT.

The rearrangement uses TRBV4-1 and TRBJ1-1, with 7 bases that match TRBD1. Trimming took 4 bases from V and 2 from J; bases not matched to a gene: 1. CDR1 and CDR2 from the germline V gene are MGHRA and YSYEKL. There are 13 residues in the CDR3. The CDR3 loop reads CASSRDRNTEAFF. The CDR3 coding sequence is TGCGCCAGCAGCCGGGACAGAAACACTGAAGCTTTCTTT.

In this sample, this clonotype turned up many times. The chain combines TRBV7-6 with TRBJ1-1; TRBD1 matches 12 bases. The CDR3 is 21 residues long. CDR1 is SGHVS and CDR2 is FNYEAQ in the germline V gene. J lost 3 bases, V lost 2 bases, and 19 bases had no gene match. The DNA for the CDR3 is TGTGCCAGCAGCTTATTGATCGGCGTACGTGGGACAGGGGGCTTGGACACTGAAGCTTTCTTT. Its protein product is CASSLLIGVRGTGGLDTEAFF.

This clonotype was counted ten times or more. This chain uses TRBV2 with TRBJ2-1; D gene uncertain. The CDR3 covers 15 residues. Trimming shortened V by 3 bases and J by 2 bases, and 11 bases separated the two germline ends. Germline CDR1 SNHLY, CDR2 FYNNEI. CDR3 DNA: TGTGCCAGCAGTGATCCCGCGTCAGCCTACAATGAGCAGTTCTTC. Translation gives CASSDPASAYNEQFF.

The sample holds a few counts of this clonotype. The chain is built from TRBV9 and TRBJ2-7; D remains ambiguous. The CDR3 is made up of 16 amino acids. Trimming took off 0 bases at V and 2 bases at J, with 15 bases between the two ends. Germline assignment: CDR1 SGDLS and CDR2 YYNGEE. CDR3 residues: CASSVAGPSAPYEQYF. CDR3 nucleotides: TGTGCCAGCAGCGTAGCGGGCCCCAGCGCCCCCTACGAGCAGTACTTC.

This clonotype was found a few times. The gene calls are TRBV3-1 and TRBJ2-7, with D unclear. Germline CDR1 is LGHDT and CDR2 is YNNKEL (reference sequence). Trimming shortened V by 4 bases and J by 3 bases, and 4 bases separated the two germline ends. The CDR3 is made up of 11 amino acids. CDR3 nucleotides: TGTGCCAGCAGCCGCGACTACGAGCAGTACTTC. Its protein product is CASSRDYEQYF.

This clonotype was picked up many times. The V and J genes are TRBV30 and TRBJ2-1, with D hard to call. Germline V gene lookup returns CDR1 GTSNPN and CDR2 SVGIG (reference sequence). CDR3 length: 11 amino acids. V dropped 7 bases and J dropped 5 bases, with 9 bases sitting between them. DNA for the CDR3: TGTGCCTCCTTCCGGGACAATGAGCAGTTCTTC. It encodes CASFRDNEQFF.

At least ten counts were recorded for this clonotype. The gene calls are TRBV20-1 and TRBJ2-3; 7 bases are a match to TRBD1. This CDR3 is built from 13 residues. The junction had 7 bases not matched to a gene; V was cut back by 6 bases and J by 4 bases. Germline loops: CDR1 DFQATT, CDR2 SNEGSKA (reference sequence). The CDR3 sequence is CSATYRGADTQYF. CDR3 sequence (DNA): TGCAGTGCAACCTACAGGGGTGCAGATACGCAGTATTTT.

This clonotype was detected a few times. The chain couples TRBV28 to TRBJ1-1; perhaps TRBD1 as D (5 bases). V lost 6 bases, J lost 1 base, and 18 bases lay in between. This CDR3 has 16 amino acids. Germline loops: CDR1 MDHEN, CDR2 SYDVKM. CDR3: CASRRGTLQGNTEAFF. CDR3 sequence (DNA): TGTGCCAGCAGACGGGGGACTCTTCAGGGGAACACTGAAGCTTTCTTT.

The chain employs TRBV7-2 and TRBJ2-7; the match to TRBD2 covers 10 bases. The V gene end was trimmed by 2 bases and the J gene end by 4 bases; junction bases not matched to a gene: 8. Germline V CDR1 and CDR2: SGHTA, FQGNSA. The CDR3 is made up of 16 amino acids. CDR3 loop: CASSLSAGGPLYEQYF. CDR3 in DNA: TGTGCCAGCAGCTTATCAGCGGGAGGGCCCCTTTACGAGCAGTACTTC.

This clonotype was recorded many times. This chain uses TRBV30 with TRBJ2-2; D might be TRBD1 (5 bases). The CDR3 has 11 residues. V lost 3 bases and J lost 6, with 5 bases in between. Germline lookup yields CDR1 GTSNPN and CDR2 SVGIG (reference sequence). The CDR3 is CAWRGPGELFF. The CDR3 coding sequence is TGTGCCTGGAGGGGGCCCGGGGAGCTGTTTTTT.

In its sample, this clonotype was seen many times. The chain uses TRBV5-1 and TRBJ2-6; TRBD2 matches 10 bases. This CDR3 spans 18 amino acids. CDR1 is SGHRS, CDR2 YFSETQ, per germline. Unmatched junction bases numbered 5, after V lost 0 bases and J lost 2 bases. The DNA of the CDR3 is TGCGCCAGCAGCTTGGTGGCTAGCGGGAGTACTGGGGCCAACGTCCTGACTTTC. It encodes CASSLVASGSTGANVLTF.

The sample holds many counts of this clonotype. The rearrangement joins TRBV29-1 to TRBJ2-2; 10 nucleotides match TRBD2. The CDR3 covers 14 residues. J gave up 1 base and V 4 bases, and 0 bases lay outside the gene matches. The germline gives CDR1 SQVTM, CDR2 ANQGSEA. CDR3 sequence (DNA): TGCAGCGTTGGACTAGCGGGGAACACCGGGGAGCTGTTTTTT. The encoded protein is CSVGLAGNTGELFF.